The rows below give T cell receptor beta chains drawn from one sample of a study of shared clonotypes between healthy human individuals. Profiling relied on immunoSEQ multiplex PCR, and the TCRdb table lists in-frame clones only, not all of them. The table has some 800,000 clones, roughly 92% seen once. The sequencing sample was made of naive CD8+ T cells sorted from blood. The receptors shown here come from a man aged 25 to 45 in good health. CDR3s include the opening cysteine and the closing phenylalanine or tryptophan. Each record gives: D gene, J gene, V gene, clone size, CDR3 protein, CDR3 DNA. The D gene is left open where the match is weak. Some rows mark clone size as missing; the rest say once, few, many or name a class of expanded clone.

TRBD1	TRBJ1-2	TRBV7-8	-	CASSLKQGADGYTF	TGTGCCAGCAGCTTGAAACAGGGGGCGGATGGCTACACCTTC
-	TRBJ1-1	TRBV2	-	CASYFATPRLNTEAFF	TGTGCCAGCTATTTTGCGACACCACGGCTGAACACTGAAGCTTTCTTT
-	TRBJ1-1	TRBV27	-	CASSRIGVNTEAFF	TGTGCCAGCAGTCGGATCGGGGTGAACACTGAAGCTTTCTTT
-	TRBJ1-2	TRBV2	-	CASSDGGSYKNGYTF	TGTGCCAGCAGTGATGGCGGTTCATACAAAAATGGCTACACCTTC
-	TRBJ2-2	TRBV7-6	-	CASSPSPVGGELFF	TGTGCCAGCAGCCCTTCTCCCGTGGGCGGGGAGCTGTTTTTT
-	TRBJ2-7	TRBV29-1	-	CSVVSAETPYEQYF	TGCAGCGTTGTGTCGGCCGAGACCCCCTACGAGCAGTACTTC
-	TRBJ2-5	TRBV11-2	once	CASSLGGRIQETQYF	TGTGCCAGCAGCTTAGGTGGTAGGATTCAAGAGACCCAGTACTTC
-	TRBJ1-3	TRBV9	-	CASSGGTLSGNTIYF	TGTGCCAGCAGCGGCGGGACACTGTCTGGAAACACCATATATTTT
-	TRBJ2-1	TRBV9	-	CASSPEDLSYNEQFF	TGTGCCAGCAGCCCGGAGGACCTCTCCTACAATGAGCAGTTCTTC
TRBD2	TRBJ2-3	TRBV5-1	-	CASSLAPSGRTPDTQYF	TGCGCCAGCAGCTTGGCTCCTAGCGGGAGGACCCCAGATACGCAGTATTTT
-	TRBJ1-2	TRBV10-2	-	CASSESTGLNYGYTF	TGCGCCAGCAGTGAGTCGACAGGACTTAACTATGGCTACACCTTC
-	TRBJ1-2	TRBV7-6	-	CASSLIATGAYGYTF	TGTGCCAGCAGCTTAATAGCGACGGGGGCATATGGCTACACCTTC
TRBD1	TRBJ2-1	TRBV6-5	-	CASTTGTVNNEQFF	TGTGCCAGCACCACTGGGACAGTAAACAATGAGCAGTTCTTC
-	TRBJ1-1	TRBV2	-	CASRSGGMNTEAFF	TGTGCCAGCAGGTCTGGGGGGATGAACACTGAAGCTTTCTTT
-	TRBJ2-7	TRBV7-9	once	CASSSSTLVGGRNEQYF	TGTGCCAGCAGCTCCAGTACACTAGTGGGAGGTCGAAACGAGCAGTACTTC
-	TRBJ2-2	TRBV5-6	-	CASSSGETYTGELFF	TGTGCCAGCAGCTCGGGTGAAACTTACACCGGGGAGCTGTTTTTT
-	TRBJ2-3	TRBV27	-	CASSLFSSTDTQYF	TGTGCCAGCAGCCTTTTCTCTAGCACAGATACGCAGTATTTT
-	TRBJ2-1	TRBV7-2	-	CASSLVLGLYNEQFF	TGTGCCAGCAGCTTAGTTTTGGGGCTCTACAATGAGCAGTTCTTC
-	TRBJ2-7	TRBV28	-	CASRTLTYEQYF	TGTGCCAGCAGAACCCTAACCTACGAGCAGTACTTC
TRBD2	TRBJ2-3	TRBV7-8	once	CASSPRSGDTLTDTQYF	TGTGCCAGCAGTCCCCGTAGCGGGGACACCCTCACAGATACGCAGTATTTT
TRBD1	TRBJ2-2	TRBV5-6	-	CASSHNPGQGPGELFF	TGTGCCAGCAGCCATAACCCGGGACAGGGGCCCGGGGAGCTGTTTTTT
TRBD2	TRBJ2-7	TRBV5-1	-	CASSLDLAGDAYEQYF	TGCGCCAGCAGCTTGGACCTCGCGGGAGACGCCTACGAGCAGTACTTC
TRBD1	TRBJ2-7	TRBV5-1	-	CASSSPGQAYEQYF	TGCGCCAGCAGCTCCCCGGGACAGGCCTACGAGCAGTACTTC
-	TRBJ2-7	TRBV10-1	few	CASSGQNSYEQYF	TGCGCCAGCAGTGGGCAGAACTCCTACGAGCAGTACTTC